This record covers a single TCR beta chain. CDR1 KGHSH and CDR2 LQKENI come from the germline V gene. Trimming stripped 2 bases from V and 8 bases from J, with 9 bases between. This CDR3 has 12 residues. Seattle's enrolled individuals joined amid active infection and were then monitored longitudinally. Sequencing used immunoSEQ multiplex PCR; TCRdb keeps in-frame clones, though not all of them. The sample shows about 200,000 clones, less than 85% of them seen only once. This record belongs to a study of blood T cell repertoires in COVID-19. In the study overall: Some COVID-19 samples were acute and others convalescent; all came from the United States, Italy and Spain. PBMCs, B-cell-depleted T cells, or T cells were the source of the cDNA or gDNA that made up the material.

The TCR was taken from a woman of 80 years or more with COVID-19, enrolled during active disease. Source material: peripheral blood. This chain joins TRBV18 and TRBJ1-1; unclear D gene. CDR3 region: CASSPDWREAFF. The CDR3 bases are TGTGCCAGCTCACCAGACTGGCGGGAAGCTTTCTTT.